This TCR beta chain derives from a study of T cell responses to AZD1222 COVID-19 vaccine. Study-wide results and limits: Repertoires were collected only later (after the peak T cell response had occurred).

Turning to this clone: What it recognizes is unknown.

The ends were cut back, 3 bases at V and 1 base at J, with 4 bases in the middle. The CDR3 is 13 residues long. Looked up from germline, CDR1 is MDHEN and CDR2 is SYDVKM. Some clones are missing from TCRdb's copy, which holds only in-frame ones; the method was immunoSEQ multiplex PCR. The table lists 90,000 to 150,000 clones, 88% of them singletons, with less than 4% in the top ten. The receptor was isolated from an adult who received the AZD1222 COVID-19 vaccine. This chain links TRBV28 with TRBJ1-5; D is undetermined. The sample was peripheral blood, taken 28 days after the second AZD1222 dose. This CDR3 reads CASSFLSNQPQHF. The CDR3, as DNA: TGTGCCAGCAGTTTTTTGAGCAATCAGCCCCAGCATTTT.